Sequencing of this TCR beta chain was carried out in a study of blood T cell repertoires in COVID-19. This clone was found many times. Sequenced by immunoSEQ multiplex PCR; TCRdb stores in-frame clones only, minus some. This sample has 330,000 or so clones, with 87% found just once. CDR3 length: 12 amino acids. V gave up 5 bases and J gave up 5 bases, with 10 bases separating them. Germline loops: CDR1 MNHEY, CDR2 SVGAGI. Sequencing input: peripheral blood. This receptor was taken from a young man with COVID-19, enrolled during active disease. The J gene is TRBJ2-7, the V gene TRBV6-5; tentatively, D is TRBD1 (5 bases). The CDR3 here is CASSRRTNEQYF. CDR3 DNA sequence: TGTGCCAGCAGTCGTCGGACAAACGAGCAGTACTTC.